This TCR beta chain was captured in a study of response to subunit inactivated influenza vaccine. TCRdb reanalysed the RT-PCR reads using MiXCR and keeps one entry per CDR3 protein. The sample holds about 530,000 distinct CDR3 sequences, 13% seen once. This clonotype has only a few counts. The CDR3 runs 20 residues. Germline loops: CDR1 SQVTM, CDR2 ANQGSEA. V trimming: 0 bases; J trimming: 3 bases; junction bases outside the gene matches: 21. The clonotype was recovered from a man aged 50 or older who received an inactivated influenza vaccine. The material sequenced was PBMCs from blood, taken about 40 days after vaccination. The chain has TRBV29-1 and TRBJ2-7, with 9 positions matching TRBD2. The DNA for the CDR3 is TGCAGCGTTGAAGATCTACAGGGTAATTTACTAGCGGGTATCCACTACGAGCAGTACTTC. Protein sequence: CSVEDLQGNLLAGIHYEQYF.